This T cell receptor beta chain derives from a study of shared clonotypes between healthy human individuals. Across the whole study: CD8 memory received one plate per donor, CD8 naive two, CD4 memory three and CD4 naive three.

The study enrolled healthy HIV-negative adults without recent acute infections or vaccinations as donors. Every one of the donors was a Caucasian adult that lived in Nashville, Tennessee. Germline loops: CDR1 SGDLS, CDR2 YYNGEE. V was shortened by 2 bases and J by 4 bases, with 12 bases between the two germline ends. The CDR3 extends over 14 amino acids. The assay used deep level. TCRdb's table, derived via immunoSEQ multiplex PCR, lists solely in-frame clones and lacks some. This table holds some 2,400,000 clones, around 95% found once. This chain joins TRBV9 and TRBJ2-5; the D is unclear. The receptor was isolated from a man younger than 30 in good health. The sequenced material came from naive CD4+ T cells sorted from blood. Described subset: CD45RA+ positively selected. Written as DNA, the CDR3 is TGTGCCAGCAGCGTGAATGTAGTGGGAGAGACCCAGTACTTC. It is translated as CASSVNVVGETQYF.